What follows describes a single TCR beta chain. Its matching antigen is unknown. This sample is part of a study of OX40 agonist ivuxolimab in advanced cancers. Across the study: Patients were infused with ivuxolimab every 2 weeks at 0.01 to 10 mg/kg. Previous treatment with anti-PD-1, anti-PD-L1 or anti-CTLA-4 therapy was allowed; about 44% had received some. General study findings and limits: The authors also found low normalized T-cell clonal expansion in some nonresponders.

The data were produced by immunoSEQ multiplex PCR, yet TCRdb's version contains in-frame clones alone and is incomplete. The sample contains about 36,000 clones, just under 80% of which appear only once. CDR1 and CDR2 from the germline V gene are LGHNT and FRNRAP. The CDR3 runs to 15 residues. Trimming removed 1 base at V and 5 bases at J, with 14 bases between. The sequence was collected from an adult with an advanced solid tumor such as melanoma, head and neck, liver or kidney cancer. This material consisted of CD4+ or CD8+ T cells sorted from blood, taken in a trial of the OX40 agonist ivuxolimab. The chain recombines TRBV12-5 with TRBJ1-1; weak D call: TRBD1 (5 bases). CDR3 loop: CASGLAFGGGTEAFF. CDR3 nucleotides: TGTGCTAGTGGTTTGGCCTTTGGGGGAGGGACTGAAGCTTTCTTT.